This TCR beta chain was captured in a study of T cells in tuberculosis. The junction had 3 bases not matched to a gene; V was cut back by 5 bases and J by 10 bases. The CDR3 spans 11 residues. Germline values: CDR1 DFQATT, CDR2 SNEGSKA (reference sequence). Here immunoSEQ multiplex PCR was the method, and the copy in TCRdb shows in-frame clones only, minus some. Found here are about 88,000 clones, approximately 91% of them singletons; the top ten hold under 2.5%. General observations from the study: Low-affinity CD1B-GMM tetramer-binding T cells may have been missed.

Thawed, overnight-rested PBMC were stained with GMM-loaded CD1B tetramer, viability dye and anti-CD3, then sorted. C32 glucose monomycolate from Rhodococcus equi was loaded onto the CD1B tetramers. The V gene is TRBV20-1, the J gene TRBJ1-1; 11 positions agree with TRBD1. Sequenced material: CD1b-GMM tetramer-negative cells sorted from PBMCs. This sequence originates from an adult woman with latent tuberculosis. CDR3 coding DNA: TGCAGTGCTGGACAGGGGGCGGTAGCTTTCTTT. Translation: CSAGQGAVAFF.